A single sample gave rise to the 8 T cell receptor beta chains below, sequenced in a study of OX40 agonist ivuxolimab in advanced cancers. Using immunoSEQ multiplex PCR, the repertoire was profiled, and TCRdb retains in-frame clones only, with some absent. The table records tens of thousands of clones, 90% of them present only once. Sequencing used CD4+ or CD8+ T cells sorted from blood, obtained in a trial of the OX40 agonist ivuxolimab. The origin of the receptors is an adult with an advanced solid tumor such as melanoma, head and neck, liver or kidney cancer.

V usage is TRBV6-1 and J usage is TRBJ2-1, with a tentative D call TRBD1 (5 bases). Germline values: CDR1 MNHNS, CDR2 SASEGT. The CDR3 length is 15 residues. Trimming removed 0 bases from V and 10 bases from J, with 16 bases in between. The CDR3 loop is CASSEAQGHLGEQFF. In DNA form, the CDR3 reads TGTGCCAGCAGTGAAGCCCAGGGCCATTTGGGGGAGCAGTTCTTC.

The rearrangement links TRBV7-2 to TRBJ2-7; D gene unclear. Trimming took off 1 base at V and 6 bases at J, with 10 bases between the two ends. The CDR3 is made up of 13 amino acids. Germline V lookup: CDR1 SGHTA, CDR2 FQGNSA. CDR3 region: CASSLGTYGEQYF. In DNA form, the CDR3 reads TGTGCCAGCAGCTTAGGAACCTATGGCGAGCAGTACTTC.

The chain combines TRBV5-1 with TRBJ1-5; no firm D call. V lost 0 bases and J 6 bases, leaving 4 bases between the germline ends. Germline V gene sequence: CDR1 SGHRS, CDR2 YFSETQ. This CDR3 has 12 amino acids. The CDR3 nucleotides are TGCGCCAGCAGCTTGGAGGGTCAGCCCCAGCATTTT. Its protein is CASSLEGQPQHF.

V gene TRBV10-3 combines with J gene TRBJ1-4; a weak D match, TRBD1 (5 bases). There are 14 residues in the CDR3. Germline-derived CDR1 and CDR2 are ENHRY and SYGVKD. Between the trimmed V and J ends, which lost 5 bases and 6 bases, there was a span of 13 bases. In DNA form, the CDR3 reads TGTGCCATCAGTCCGACGGCGGGGGATGAAAAACTGTTTTTT. This codes for CAISPTAGDEKLFF.

DNA for the CDR3: TGCAGCGTTGACGCTGGGGGGAAAGAGACCCAGTACTTC. Encoded protein: CSVDAGGKETQYF. This chain links TRBV29-1 with TRBJ2-5, with D maybe TRBD2 (6 bases). The CDR3 length is 13 residues. V shed 3 bases and J shed 3 bases, with 11 bases lying between them. Per the germline V gene, CDR1 is SQVTM and CDR2 is ANQGSEA.

The V call is TRBV18, the J call TRBJ1-1; D is uncertain. Trimming took off 6 bases at V and 0 bases at J, with 8 bases between the two ends. The CDR3 runs 13 residues. Germline lookup yields CDR1 KGHSH and CDR2 LQKENI. CDR3 loop: CASSPTVNTEAFF. CDR3 nucleotide sequence: TGTGCCAGCTCTCCGACCGTGAACACTGAAGCTTTCTTT.

V and J are TRBV18 and TRBJ1-4; D remains unclear. The CDR3 is 15 amino acids. Germline V gene lookup returns CDR1 KGHSH and CDR2 LQKENI. V lost 3 bases to trimming and J lost 2 bases, with 10 bases between them. The CDR3, as DNA: TGTGCCAGCTCACCGAAGGCCGTTACTAATGAAAAACTGTTTTTT. This gives the protein CASSPKAVTNEKLFF.

The chain carries TRBV5-4 and TRBJ2-3; possibly TRBD2 for D (5 bases). Looked up from germline, CDR1 is SGHNT and CDR2 is YYREEE (reference sequence). The V gene lost 2 bases and the J gene lost 5 bases, with 15 bases spanning the gap. The CDR3 spans 15 residues. The CDR3 sequence: CASSLPASSGDTQYF. CDR3 DNA: TGTGCCAGCAGCTTACCGGCTAGCTCGGGAGATACGCAGTATTTT.